This T cell receptor (beta chain) was retrieved from a study of OX40 agonist ivuxolimab in advanced cancers. Turning to the study itself: Patients received the agonistic anti-OX40 (CD134) antibody ivuxolimab. Points from the study as a whole: More expanded clones were seen, on average, in CD8+ T cells than in CD4+. At 0.1 to 3.0 mg/kg and by week 6, CD4+ and CD8+ T cells in the blood had expanded clonally.

Assay: immunoSEQ multiplex PCR; the TCRdb copy retains only in-frame clones and omits some. Here the sample spans 25,000 to 35,000 clones, 60% to 75% being singletons. Details on this clone: Antigen specificity is unknown.

Germline CDR1 reads MNHEY; CDR2 reads SVGAGI. This CDR3 region has 15 residues. The V and J ends lost 5 bases and 1 base respectively, with 12 bases between them. The chain joins TRBV6-5 to TRBJ2-4, with D maybe TRBD1 (6 bases). The clonotype was recovered from an adult with an advanced solid tumor such as melanoma, head and neck, liver or kidney cancer. Sequencing used CD4+ or CD8+ T cells sorted from blood, obtained in a trial of the OX40 agonist ivuxolimab. Written as DNA, the CDR3 is TGTGCCAGCAGTCCTACGGGACACGCCAAAAACATTCAGTACTTC. Protein product: CASSPTGHAKNIQYF.